The clone carrying this TCR beta chain was picked up many times. From RNA transcripts, TCR beta CDR3 regions were amplified. First-round RT-PCR targeting the TCR CDR3 was performed with the HTBI primer set. One entry per CDR3 protein results from TCRdb running MiXCR on the multiplex PCR reads. The sample lists approximately 600,000 distinct CDR3 sequences, around 21% occurring once. The sample comes from a study of T cells in Graves' hyperthyroidism and ophthalmopathy. The overall study: Before any treatment, at initial diagnosis, peripheral blood was collected.

The sample consisted of blood. This receptor was identified in a man aged 30 to 39 with Graves' ophthalmopathy.

The DNA for the CDR3 is TGTGCCTGGAGTCCTCCTTCACAGTGGGAAGAAGCTTTCTTT. Protein product: CAWSPPSQWEEAFF. The V gene is TRBV30, the J gene TRBJ1-1, with no clear D. Trimming removed 2 bases from V and 8 bases from J, with 18 bases in between. In germline, CDR1 is GTSNPN, CDR2 SVGIG (reference sequence). The CDR3 is made up of 14 amino acids.